The 25 T cell receptor beta chains listed next were all sequenced from one sample in a study of cytomegalovirus exposure and HLA in healthy donors. Both 60 Vbeta primers and 13 Jbeta primers went into the PCR. TCRdb keeps only in-frame clones here, not all; method: immunoSEQ multiplex PCR. The sample lists 76,000 or so clones, roughly 78% seen once, with 2% to 2.5% in the top ten. Sequencing used PBMCs. All receptors come from a man aged 25 to 45 in good health and CMV-seronegative.

J is TRBJ2-6 and V is TRBV5-4; no clear D gene. V lost 4 bases, J lost 0 bases, and 8 bases lay in between. Germline CDR1 reads SGHNT; CDR2 reads YYREEE (reference sequence). This CDR3 has 15 residues. The CDR3, as DNA: TGTGCCAGCAGCCCTAGTCTCTCTGGGGCCAACGTCCTGACTTTC. This gives the protein CASSPSLSGANVLTF. The whole variable domain, filled in from reference TRBV5-4 and TRBJ2-6, reads ETGVTQSPTHLIKTRGQQVTLRCSSQSGHNTVSWYQQALGQGPQFIFQYYREEENGRGNFPPRFSGLQFPNYSSELNVNALELDDSALYLCASSPSLSGANVLTFGAGSRLTVL.

The chain recombines TRBV10-3 with TRBJ1-5; D is undetermined. The CDR3 sequence is 13 residues long. The germline V and J ends were trimmed by 0 bases and 5 bases, with 5 bases remaining between them. Germline V gene data show CDR1 as ENHRY and CDR2 as SYGVKD. CDR3 nucleotides: TGTGCCATCAGTGAGTCAGAGGATCAGCCCCAGCATTTT. It codes for CAISESEDQPQHF.

The V call is TRBV6-1, the J call TRBJ1-2; D unclear. CDR3 length: 14 amino acids. Trimming shortened V by 4 bases and J by 0 bases, and 9 bases separated the two germline ends. Germline loops: CDR1 MNHNS, CDR2 SASEGT. For the CDR3, the DNA is TGTGCCAGCAGTGGGCCGAAAGCTAACTATGGCTACACCTTC. Translation: CASSGPKANYGYTF.

This clone was seen a single time. The chain has TRBV7-9 and TRBJ2-3; perhaps TRBD2 as D (7 bases). The CDR3 has 16 amino acids. V was cut by 1 base and J by 2 bases, with 13 bases left in between. Germline V gives CDR1 SEHNR, CDR2 FQNEAQ (reference sequence). The CDR3 protein is CASSLDPGGLTDTQYF. In DNA, the CDR3 is TGTGCCAGCAGCTTAGATCCGGGGGGCCTCACAGATACGCAGTATTTT.

J is TRBJ2-7 and V is TRBV20-1, with unresolved D. The CDR3 is made up of 11 amino acids. V was pared by 6 bases and J by 8 bases, with 14 bases between. The germline CDR1 and CDR2 sequences are DFQATT and SNEGSKA (reference sequence). In DNA form, the CDR3 reads TGCAGTGCCGCCGTGGCGGCGAAGCAGTACTTC. Its protein is CSAAVAAKQYF.

This sequence joins TRBV28 and TRBJ1-3; maybe TRBD1 (5 bases). The CDR3 has 17 residues. Trimming took 5 bases from V and 3 from J, leaving 20 bases between them. CDR1 is MDHEN and CDR2 is SYDVKM in the germline V gene. The DNA for the CDR3 is TGTGCCAGCAGTGCGGCGGGGAGGGGACGTCGTGGAAACACCATATATTTT. Protein sequence: CASSAAGRGRRGNTIYF.

This chain joins TRBV7-8 and TRBJ1-1; TRBD1 matches at 9 bases. With V trimmed by 4 bases and J by 4 bases, 4 bases remained unmatched. Germline CDR1 SGHVS, CDR2 FQNEAQ. The CDR3 totals 14 residues. CDR3 protein: CASSWGQGSTEAFF. The CDR3 region has the DNA TGTGCCAGCAGCTGGGGACAGGGAAGCACTGAAGCTTTCTTT.

This chain joins TRBV29-1 and TRBJ1-1, with 9 positions matching TRBD1. The germline V gene encodes CDR1 SQVTM and CDR2 ANQGSEA. The CDR3 has 13 amino acids. Germline trimming cut 6 bases from V and 4 bases from J; bases unmatched to any gene: 6. The CDR3 sequence is CSVGQGGGTEAFF. The DNA of the CDR3 is TGCAGCGTGGGACAGGGTGGTGGCACTGAAGCTTTCTTT.

V gene TRBV4-1 combines with J gene TRBJ2-2, with a tentative D call TRBD1 (7 bases). CDR1 and CDR2 from the germline V gene are MGHRA and YSYEKL. Trimming cost V 5 bases and J 5 bases, with 21 bases left between them. CDR3 length: 17 residues. The CDR3 loop is CASSKIPGGSGTGELFF. The CDR3 nucleotides are TGCGCCAGCAGCAAAATTCCAGGGGGAAGCGGGACCGGGGAGCTGTTTTTT.

The chain uses TRBV9 and TRBJ2-6; TRBD1 aligns across 10 bases. Germline CDR1 reads SGDLS; CDR2 reads YYNGEE. V shed 2 bases and J 0 bases; nucleotides not matched to a gene: 5. This CDR3 is 18 amino acids long. CDR3: CASSVGTGALSGANVLTF. For the CDR3, the DNA is TGTGCCAGCAGCGTGGGGACAGGGGCCCTCTCTGGGGCCAACGTCCTGACTTTC.

The rearrangement uses TRBV11-1 and TRBJ2-7, with 10 nucleotides matching TRBD1. CDR1 is SGHAT and CDR2 is FQDESV in the germline V gene (reference sequence). CDR3 size: 14 residues. V shed 4 bases, J shed 6 bases, and the junction held 6 bases outside the gene matches. The CDR3 sequence: CASSSRQGAGEQYF. The CDR3 coding sequence is TGTGCCAGCAGCTCCCGACAGGGGGCAGGCGAGCAGTACTTC.

The V and J genes are TRBV19 and TRBJ2-7; D is uncertain. V lost 1 base and J lost 2, with 6 bases in between. The CDR3 length is 13 residues. The germline gives CDR1 LNHDA, CDR2 SQIVND (reference sequence). CDR3 DNA sequence: TGTGCCAGTAGTATAGCAAGAGCCTACGAGCAGTACTTC. It codes for CASSIARAYEQYF.

In this sample, this clone turned up once. The chain joins TRBV5-4 to TRBJ2-5, with 13 bases fitting TRBD2. V was pared by 4 bases and J by 3 bases, with 6 bases of the junction left unmatched. Per germline, CDR1 SGHNT and CDR2 YYREEE (reference sequence). This CDR3 region has 16 residues. CDR3 nucleotide sequence: TGTGCCAGCAGCCCGGGACTAGCGGGACCAGAAGAGACCCAGTACTTC. Its translation: CASSPGLAGPEETQYF.

The J gene is TRBJ2-4, the V gene TRBV7-3; the D gene is possibly TRBD1 (6 bases). The CDR3 is 14 residues long. The germline V and J ends were trimmed by 0 bases and 7 bases, with 10 bases remaining between them. CDR1 is SGHTA, CDR2 FQGTGA, per germline. The CDR3, as DNA: TGTGCCAGCAGCTTAACGGGGGCAGGGAACATTCAGTACTTC. It specifies CASSLTGAGNIQYF. The full variable domain, completed using reference TRBV7-3 and TRBJ2-4, is GAGVSQTPSNKVTEKGKYVELRCDPISGHTALYWYRQSLGQGPEFLIYFQGTGAADDSGLPNDRFFAVRPEGSVSTLKIQRTERGDSAVYLCASSLTGAGNIQYFGAGTRLSVL.

This chain joins TRBV20-1 and TRBJ2-7; D is unresolved. The V end lost 6 bases, the J end lost 3 bases, and 9 bases lay between the germline ends. Germline-derived CDR1 and CDR2 are DFQATT and SNEGSKA (reference sequence). The CDR3 runs to 11 residues. Written as DNA, the CDR3 is TGCAGTGCGTTGCGGAACTACGAGCAGTACTTC. Its protein is CSALRNYEQYF.

The sample holds one count of this clone. This rearrangement joins TRBV7-9 to TRBJ2-7; TRBD2 aligns across 10 bases. The CDR3 covers 17 residues. Per the germline V gene, CDR1 is SEHNR and CDR2 is FQNEAQ (reference sequence). The ends lost 2 bases at V and 5 bases at J; junction bases unmatched: 12. CDR3 residues: CASSLSRLAGGLHEQYF. The CDR3 coding sequence is TGTGCCAGCAGCTTATCTCGATTAGCGGGAGGACTCCACGAGCAGTACTTC.

This clone has a single count. The gene calls are TRBV5-1 and TRBJ2-1, with TRBD2 as a possible D gene (5 bases). CDR3 length equals 16 residues. Germline loops: CDR1 SGHRS, CDR2 YFSETQ. The ends were cut back, 2 bases at V and 1 base at J, with 13 bases in the middle. The CDR3 region has the DNA TGCGCCAGCAGCTTACGGACGCCGGGGTCCTACAATGAGCAGTTCTTC. It is translated as CASSLRTPGSYNEQFF.

This chain connects TRBV6-1 to TRBJ1-2, with D possibly TRBD1 on 5 matching bases. The CDR3 totals 13 residues. In germline, CDR1 is MNHNS, CDR2 SASEGT. Trimming pared 0 bases from V and 5 bases from J, leaving 7 bases between. The CDR3 nucleotides read TGTGCCAGCAGTGAAGCGGAGGGGTATGGCTACACCTTC. It encodes CASSEAEGYGYTF.

This chain connects TRBV6-1 to TRBJ1-4; D unclear. V lost 3 bases to trimming and J lost 7 bases, with 15 bases between them. Germline-derived CDR1 and CDR2 are MNHNS and SASEGT. CDR3 length equals 15 residues. The DNA of the CDR3 is TGTGCCAGCAGTGACCGCCCGGTACGAGGTGAAAAACTGTTTTTT. The encoded protein is CASSDRPVRGEKLFF.

The chain combines TRBV7-9 with TRBJ2-3, with D maybe TRBD2 (5 bases). The CDR3 runs to 13 residues. Deletions cut 10 bases from V and 5 bases from J, with 16 bases between. Looked up from germline, CDR1 is SEHNR and CDR2 is FQNEAQ (reference sequence). CDR3 amino acids: CATAGFGGDTQYF. In nucleotides, the CDR3 is TGTGCCACGGCGGGTTTTGGTGGAGATACGCAGTATTTT. The whole variable domain, filled in from reference TRBV7-9 and TRBJ2-3, reads DTGVSQNPRHKITKRGQNVTFRCDPISEHNRLYWYRQTLGQGPEFLTYFQNEAQLEKSRLLSDRFSAERPKGSFSTLEIQRTEQGDSAMYLCATAGFGGDTQYFGPGTRLTVL.

V is TRBV9 and J is TRBJ1-4, with 8 bases identical to TRBD1. This CDR3 contains 15 residues. Germline V gene data show CDR1 as SGDLS and CDR2 as YYNGEE. Trimming at V came to 2 bases and at J to 3 bases, leaving 3 bases not matched to a gene. The CDR3 is CASSVGTGPNEKLFF. CDR3 coding DNA: TGTGCCAGCAGCGTGGGGACAGGACCTAATGAAAAACTGTTTTTT.

This chain joins TRBV7-2 and TRBJ2-1; D uncertain. The CDR3 has 18 amino acids. Germline loops: CDR1 SGHTA, CDR2 FQGNSA. V dropped 5 bases and J dropped 0 bases, with 20 bases sitting between them. CDR3 residues: CASSRDGFSLVSYNEQFF. In DNA form, the CDR3 reads TGTGCCAGCAGCCGCGACGGTTTTTCTCTAGTCTCCTACAATGAGCAGTTCTTC.

V gene TRBV6-1 combines with J gene TRBJ2-7; 11 positions agree with TRBD1. V lost 7 bases to trimming and J lost 4 bases; unmatched junction nucleotides: 6. This CDR3 region has 14 residues. Germline V gene data show CDR1 as MNHNS and CDR2 as SASEGT. The CDR3 DNA sequence: TGTGCCAGCACCCAGGGACAGGGGGGGTACGAGCAGTACTTC. Translating it yields CASTQGQGGYEQYF.

In this sample, this clone turned up a few times. CDR3 amino acids: CASSSGTESYEQYF. CDR3 DNA: TGTGCCAGCAGCTCCGGGACAGAATCCTACGAGCAGTACTTC. The chain uses TRBV7-9 and TRBJ2-7; TRBD1 aligns across 7 bases. V lost 4 bases to trimming and J lost 1 base; unmatched junction nucleotides: 4. The CDR3 totals 14 residues. Germline CDR1 reads SEHNR; CDR2 reads FQNEAQ (reference sequence).

The V and J genes are TRBV28 and TRBJ1-4; D uncertain. V lost 7 bases to trimming and J lost 0 bases, with 12 bases between them. Germline V gene lookup returns CDR1 MDHEN and CDR2 SYDVKM. The CDR3 runs to 15 residues. Here the CDR3 reads CASTGGLSTNEKLFF. The CDR3 DNA sequence: TGTGCCAGCACCGGAGGGCTCTCAACTAATGAAAAACTGTTTTTT.